The clone carrying this T cell receptor beta chain was seen only a few times. Its target is not known. The sample carries other DNA sequences with the same CDR3. This sample is drawn from a study of cytomegalovirus exposure and HLA in healthy donors. Study results and limitations: Earlier results showed most TCR beta V segments being productive about 87% or about 30% of the time. Further analysis, carried out later, found HLA-associated TCR beta chains more clonally expanded than equally common other chains.

13 Jbeta primers and 60 Vbeta primers were used for the PCR. TCRdb keeps only in-frame clones here, not all; method: immunoSEQ multiplex PCR. Of roughly 100,000 clones listed, approximately 64% were seen once; the top ten hold about 4.4%. The CDR3 is 17 amino acids. Germline loops: CDR1 SGHAT, CDR2 FQNNGV. After removal of 5 bases from V and 3 bases from J, the junction contained 12 bases not matched to a gene. The sample consisted of PBMCs. The clonotype was recovered from a human donor in good health. The chain carries TRBV11-2 and TRBJ2-3, with 9 positions matching TRBD2. The CDR3 reads CASSTINLAGTTDTQYF. For the CDR3, the DNA is TGTGCCAGCAGCACTATCAACCTAGCGGGAACGACAGATACGCAGTATTTT.